One sample yielded the 11 T cell receptor beta chains listed below, sequenced in a study of blood T cell repertoires in COVID-19. Some clones are missing from TCRdb's copy, which holds only in-frame ones; the method was immunoSEQ multiplex PCR. The table has about 290,000 clones, around nine tenths seen once; the top ten hold around 10%. The specimen was peripheral blood. These receptors came from a woman in her thirties with COVID-19, enrolled during active disease.

This clone was recorded only once. The chain employs TRBV10-3 and TRBJ2-3, with 11 bases identical to TRBD2. Germline V CDR1 and CDR2: ENHRY, SYGVKD. V dropped 6 bases and J dropped 2; count of bases not matched to a gene: 4. The CDR3 has 15 residues. CDR3 nucleotide sequence: TGTGCCATCAGACCGGGACTAGCGGACACAGATACGCAGTATTTT. Amino acid sequence: CAIRPGLADTDTQYF.

This clone came up once. The chain employs TRBV14 and TRBJ2-3; perhaps TRBD1 as D (6 bases). The germline V and J ends were trimmed by 5 bases and 8 bases, with 14 bases remaining between them. The V gene's germline CDR1 is SGHDN and CDR2 FVKESK. This CDR3 has 13 residues. The CDR3 reads CASSNIGGTTQYF. The CDR3 DNA reads TGTGCCAGCAGCAATATAGGGGGTACTACGCAGTATTTT.

The chain recombines TRBV29-1 with TRBJ1-4, with D perhaps matching TRBD1 (5 bases). V was cut by 7 bases and J by 6 bases, with 12 bases left in between. CDR3 length equals 12 residues. Germline CDR1 is SQVTM and CDR2 is ANQGSEA. This chain's CDR3 is CSGVGGDEKLFF. The CDR3 coding sequence is TGCAGCGGCGTGGGGGGGGATGAAAAACTGTTTTTT.

The J gene is TRBJ1-5, the V gene TRBV20-1; 7 bases match TRBD1. Germline V gene data show CDR1 as DFQATT and CDR2 as SNEGSKA (reference sequence). The CDR3 has 15 residues. The junction had 10 bases not matched to a gene; V was cut back by 3 bases and J by 5 bases. CDR3 DNA: TGCAGTGCTAGTCTGACAGGGTTTTTAGATCAGCCCCAGCATTTT. Its protein product is CSASLTGFLDQPQHF.

The chain is built from TRBV30 and TRBJ1-1; D possibly corresponds to TRBD1 (5 bases). Germline-derived CDR1 and CDR2 are GTSNPN and SVGIG (reference sequence). V lost 4 bases and J 1 base, leaving 16 bases between the germline ends. The CDR3 has 15 amino acids. This CDR3 reads CAWIALGGTNTEAFF. For the CDR3, the DNA is TGTGCCTGGATAGCCTTAGGAGGGACGAACACTGAAGCTTTCTTT.

A word on this clone: Other nucleotide sequences in the sample specify the same CDR3. The gene calls are TRBV6-5 and TRBJ1-2; D is perhaps TRBD1 (5 bases). There are 12 residues in the CDR3. Germline V gene data show CDR1 as MNHEY and CDR2 as SVGAGI. Deletions cut 2 bases from V and 6 bases from J, with 7 bases between. The CDR3 here is CASSYEGDGYTF. CDR3 coding DNA: TGTGCCAGCAGTTACGAAGGGGATGGCTACACCTTC.

The chain links TRBV3-1 (or the pseudogene TRBV3-2) to TRBJ1-1; weak D call: TRBD1 (5 bases). This CDR3 comprises 11 residues. The germline V and J ends were trimmed by 8 bases and 7 bases, with 11 bases remaining between them. CDR1 and CDR2 from the germline V gene are LGHDT and YNNKEL (reference sequence). The CDR3 DNA reads TGTGCCAGCCGCGGGGCGGTTGAAGCTTTCTTT. It specifies CASRGAVEAFF.

As for this clone: The sample carries other DNA sequences with the same CDR3. J is TRBJ1-3 and V is TRBV5-1, with TRBD1 identical over 7 bases. The CDR3 is made up of 15 amino acids. Trimming took 4 bases from V and 3 from J; bases not matched to a gene: 7. The germline V gene encodes CDR1 SGHRS and CDR2 YFSETQ. The DNA of the CDR3 is TGCGCCAGCAGCGAACTACAGGGGAGTGGAAACACCATATATTTT. Its protein product is CASSELQGSGNTIYF.

CDR3 nucleotide sequence: TGCAGCGTCCTTACGGGACAGGGCGCTGAAGCTTTCTTT. This gives the protein CSVLTGQGAEAFF. The chain has TRBV29-1 and TRBJ1-1; 9 bases line up with TRBD1. J was trimmed by 6 bases and V by 6 bases; bases with no gene match: 8. The CDR3 totals 13 residues. The germline CDR1 and CDR2 sequences are SQVTM and ANQGSEA.

The chain recombines TRBV16 with TRBJ1-1, with D possibly matching TRBD1 (5 bases). The CDR3 consists of 16 residues. The V gene's germline CDR1 is KGHSY and CDR2 FQNENV. Between the trimmed V and J ends, which lost 0 bases and 7 bases, there was a span of 18 bases. CDR3 DNA sequence: TGTGCCAGCAGCCAATCGGTCCCAAGGACACTAAATGAAGCTTTCTTT. Protein sequence: CASSQSVPRTLNEAFF.

This clone was seen a few times. The genes are TRBV27 and TRBJ2-7; TRBD1 matches 11 bases. The CDR3 contains 14 residues. Germline CDR1 is MNHEY and CDR2 is SMNVEV (reference sequence). J gave up 7 bases and V 2 bases, and 4 bases lay outside the gene matches. DNA of the CDR3: TGTGCCAGCAGTTTAGGACAGGGGGCGGGTGAGCAGTACTTC. As protein: CASSLGQGAGEQYF.